This paragraph covers one TCR beta chain sequence. Its specificity is not known. The data belong to a study of blood T cells in healthy people across ages. The CDR3 covers 15 residues. Germline loops: CDR1 MNHEY, CDR2 SVGAGI. The V gene lost 4 bases and the J gene lost 1 base, with 13 bases spanning the gap. Study-wide results and limits: Whereas aged donors had fewer naive CD4+ cells, long-lived donors had more of them and higher diversity. Lack of knowledge of donor CMV status possibly confounded expanded clonotype changes.

PCR was performed a second time for roughly 7 to 11 cycles using a sample-barcoded 5' primer and a J-beta primer mix. TCRdb itself ran the 5' RACE reads through MiXCR, one entry per CDR3 protein. This sample has 700,000 to 900,000 distinct CDR3 sequences, with around 25% found just once. The same sample was also used in a study of T cells of mothers and their children.

The chain uses TRBV6-5 and TRBJ1-2, with D maybe TRBD1 (6 bases). This TCR was sampled from a boy younger than 18 in good health. Sequenced material: blood. DNA of the CDR3: TGTGCCAGCAGTTTGCGGGGGCGAAGTAACTATGGCTACACCTTC. Residues: CASSLRGRSNYGYTF.